The 11 T cell receptor beta chains reported below all come from one sample, sequenced in a study of vaccination effects on CD4 cells after COVID-19. Culture lasted roughly 9 days before CD4+ T cell isolation. SARS-CoV-2 infection was confirmed by PCR in the person between March and December 2020. It was two doses of either the BNT162b2 or mRNA-1273 vaccine that participants received. Measured with immunoSEQ multiplex PCR; TCRdb has only the in-frame clones, and not every one. In the table there are 40,000 to 45,000 clones, over 65% of which are singletons. What these receptors recognize is not known. Sequencing was performed on CD4+ T cells from PBMCs cultured without peptide, taken after COVID-19 vaccination. The receptors derive from a human donor who had a prior SARS-CoV-2 infection.

The chain employs TRBV7-2 and TRBJ1-1; no definite D call. Germline CDR1 SGHTA, CDR2 FQGNSA. V was cut by 7 bases and J by 10 bases, with 22 bases left in between. The CDR3 extends over 14 amino acids. The CDR3, as DNA: TGTGCCAGCACCTCATGGGGTCAGGCCCCGGCAGCTTTCTTT. It is translated as CASTSWGQAPAAFF.

The chain carries TRBV9 and TRBJ2-5; D may match TRBD1 or TRBD2 (5 bases each). The CDR3 length is 15 residues. CDR1 and CDR2 (germline): SGDLS, YYNGEE. With 1 base removed from V and 4 bases from J, the gap between germline ends came to 14 bases. As DNA, the CDR3 is TGTGCCAGCAGCGTACGAGGGGCACCGACAGAGACCCAGTACTTC. It yields the protein CASSVRGAPTETQYF.

The gene calls are TRBV7-2 and TRBJ2-5; D ambiguous. V was pared by 1 base and J by 4 bases, with 4 bases between. CDR1 is SGHTA, CDR2 FQGNSA, per germline. The CDR3 loop spans 12 amino acids. The CDR3 nucleotides read TGTGCCAGCAGCTTAGGGCTAGAGACCCAGTACTTC. The encoded protein is CASSLGLETQYF.

This chain joins TRBV9 and TRBJ1-3, with D perhaps TRBD1 (6 bases). The ends were cut back, 4 bases at V and 0 bases at J, with 17 bases in the middle. Germline CDR1 and CDR2: SGDLS and YYNGEE. The CDR3 is 17 amino acids. The CDR3 coding sequence is TGTGCCAGCAGCACCCCTCGGAGCAGGGGCTCTGGAAACACCATATATTTT. Its protein product is CASSTPRSRGSGNTIYF.

The rearrangement joins TRBV7-9 to TRBJ2-3; 8 nucleotides line up with TRBD2. CDR3 length: 16 amino acids. Germline loops: CDR1 SEHNR, CDR2 FQNEAQ (reference sequence). The trim removed 1 base at V and 1 base at J, leaving 4 bases unmatched. The CDR3 reads CASSLGLASGTDTQYF. The CDR3 nucleotides are TGTGCCAGCAGCTTAGGACTAGCGAGTGGCACAGATACGCAGTATTTT. Looking up the rest from reference TRBV7-9 and TRBJ2-3 gives the full variable domain: DTGVSQNPRHKITKRGQNVTFRCDPISEHNRLYWYRQTLGQGPEFLTYFQNEAQLEKSRLLSDRFSAERPKGSFSTLEIQRTEQGDSAMYLCASSLGLASGTDTQYFGPGTRLTVL.

V usage is TRBV19 and J usage is TRBJ2-1; D uncertain. V lost 6 bases to trimming and J lost 8 bases, with 17 bases between them. This CDR3 comprises 14 residues. The germline gives CDR1 LNHDA, CDR2 SQIVND (reference sequence). Written as DNA, the CDR3 is TGTGCCAGTAGGGACGACCCTACCCTCGATGAGCAGTTCTTC. The encoded protein is CASRDDPTLDEQFF.

The chain links TRBV4-2 to TRBJ1-2; maybe TRBD1 (5 bases). The CDR3 is 14 residues long. Between the trimmed V and J ends, which lost 5 bases and 7 bases, there was a span of 17 bases. Germline values: CDR1 LGHNA, CDR2 YNFKEQ. CDR3 sequence: CASSDAQGLTGYTF. CDR3 coding DNA: TGTGCCAGCAGCGATGCTCAGGGATTGACTGGCTACACCTTC.

The CDR3 spells CASSQGLSSSTDTQYF. CDR3 DNA: TGTGCCAGCAGCCAGGGGTTATCCTCTAGCACAGATACGCAGTATTTT. This chain joins TRBV7-9 and TRBJ2-3; D perhaps matches TRBD1 (6 bases). V lost 5 bases and J lost 0, with 15 bases in between. The V gene's germline CDR1 is SEHNR and CDR2 FQNEAQ (reference sequence). The CDR3 length is 16 residues.

The CDR3: CASSLGTVPYEQYF. CDR3 in DNA: TGTGCCAGCTCACTTGGGACAGTTCCCTACGAGCAGTACTTC. The gene calls are TRBV18 and TRBJ2-7, with 7 bases that match TRBD1. The CDR3 has 14 amino acids. The germline V gene has CDR1 KGHSH and CDR2 LQKENI. V was pared by 4 bases and J by 2 bases, with 5 bases of the junction left unmatched.

This clone was seen more than once but under ten times. The chain joins TRBV7-9 to TRBJ2-1, with D tentatively TRBD2 (5 bases). Trimming stripped 1 base from V and 6 bases from J, with 10 bases between. The CDR3 has 14 amino acids. Germline V gives CDR1 SEHNR, CDR2 FQNEAQ (reference sequence). The CDR3 spells CASSLDSGGNEQFF. The CDR3 DNA follows: TGTGCCAGCAGCTTAGACAGTGGAGGCAATGAGCAGTTCTTC.

This chain links TRBV19 with TRBJ2-5; D unclear. The CDR3 totals 12 residues. Deletions cut 3 bases from V and 7 bases from J, with 9 bases between. Germline V lookup: CDR1 LNHDA, CDR2 SQIVND (reference sequence). The CDR3 loop reads CASSIPGGTQYF. CDR3 sequence (DNA): TGTGCCAGTAGTATCCCGGGCGGGACCCAGTACTTC.